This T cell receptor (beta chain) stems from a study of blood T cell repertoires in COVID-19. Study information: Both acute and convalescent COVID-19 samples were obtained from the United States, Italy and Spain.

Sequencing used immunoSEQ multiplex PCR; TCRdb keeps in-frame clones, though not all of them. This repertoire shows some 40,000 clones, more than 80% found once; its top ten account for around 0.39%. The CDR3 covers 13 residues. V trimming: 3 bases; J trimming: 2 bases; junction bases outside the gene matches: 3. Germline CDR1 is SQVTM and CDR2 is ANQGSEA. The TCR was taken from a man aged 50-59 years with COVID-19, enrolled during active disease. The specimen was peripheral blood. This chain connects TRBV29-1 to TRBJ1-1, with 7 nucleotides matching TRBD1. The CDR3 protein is CSVEGQTNTEAFF. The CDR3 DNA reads TGCAGCGTTGAGGGACAGACTAACACTGAAGCTTTCTTT.